What follows is one T cell receptor beta chain and its context. Sequencing used immunoSEQ multiplex PCR; TCRdb keeps in-frame clones, though not all of them. The repertoire has about 170,000 clones, around nine tenths of them found once; the top ten carry around 3.3%. Trimming at V came to 2 bases and at J to 2 bases, leaving 3 bases not matched to a gene. CDR1 and CDR2 from the germline V gene are MNHEY and SVGEGT. The CDR3 has 16 residues. This record comes from a study of blood T cell repertoires in COVID-19. At the level of the study: Acute and convalescent COVID-19 samples came from the United States, Italy and Spain.

The TCR sequence derives from a man aged 65-85 years with acute or convalescent COVID-19. V usage is TRBV6-2 or TRBV6-3 and J usage is TRBJ2-3, with TRBD2 identical over 11 bases. The sequencing sample was made of peripheral blood. As DNA, the CDR3 is TGTGCCAGCAGTTACCGTAGCGGGGGGGCCACAGATACGCAGTATTTT. Residues: CASSYRSGGATDTQYF.